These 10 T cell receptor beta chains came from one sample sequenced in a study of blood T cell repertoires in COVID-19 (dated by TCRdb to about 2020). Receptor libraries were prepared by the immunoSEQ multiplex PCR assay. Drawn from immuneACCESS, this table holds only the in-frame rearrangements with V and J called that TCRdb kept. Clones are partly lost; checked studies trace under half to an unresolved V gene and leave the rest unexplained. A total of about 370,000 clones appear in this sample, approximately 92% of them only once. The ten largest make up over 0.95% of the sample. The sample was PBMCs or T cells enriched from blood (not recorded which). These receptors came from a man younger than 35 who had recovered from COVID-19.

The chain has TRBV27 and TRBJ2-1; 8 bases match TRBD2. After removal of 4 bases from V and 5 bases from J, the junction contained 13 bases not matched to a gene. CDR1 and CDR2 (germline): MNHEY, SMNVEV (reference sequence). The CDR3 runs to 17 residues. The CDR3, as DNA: TGTGCCAGCAGTTCCCAGCGGGAGCGGATATTTAACAATGAGCAGTTCTTC. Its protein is CASSSQRERIFNNEQFF.

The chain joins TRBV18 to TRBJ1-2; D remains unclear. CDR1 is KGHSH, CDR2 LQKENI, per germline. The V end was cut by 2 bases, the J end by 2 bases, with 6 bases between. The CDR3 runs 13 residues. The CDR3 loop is CASSPEVNYGYTF. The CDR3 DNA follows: TGTGCCAGCTCACCAGAGGTGAACTATGGCTACACCTTC.

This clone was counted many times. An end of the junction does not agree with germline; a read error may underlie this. The CDR3 DNA reads as TGTGCCAGCAGTAAAGCGCTTCTGGGACAGGGGGGCGATTATAGCAATCAGCCCCAGCATTTT. Translating it yields CASSKALLGQGGDYSNQPQHF. The chain has TRBV2 and TRBJ1-5; 11 nucleotides line up with TRBD1. The CDR3 contains 21 residues. From germline, CDR1 is SNHLY and CDR2 FYNNEI.

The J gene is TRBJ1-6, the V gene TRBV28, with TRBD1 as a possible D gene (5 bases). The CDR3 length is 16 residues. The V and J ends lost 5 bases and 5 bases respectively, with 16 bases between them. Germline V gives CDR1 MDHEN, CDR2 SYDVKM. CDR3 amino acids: CASSPTTGTNNSPLHF. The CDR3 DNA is TGTGCCAGCAGTCCTACTACAGGAACAAATAATTCACCCCTCCACTTT.

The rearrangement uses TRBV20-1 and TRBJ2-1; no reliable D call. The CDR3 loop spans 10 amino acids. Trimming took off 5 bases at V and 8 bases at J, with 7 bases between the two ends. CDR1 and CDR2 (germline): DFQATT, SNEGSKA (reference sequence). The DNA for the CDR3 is TGCAGTGCTTACGCGGATGAGCAGTTCTTC. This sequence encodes CSAYADEQFF.

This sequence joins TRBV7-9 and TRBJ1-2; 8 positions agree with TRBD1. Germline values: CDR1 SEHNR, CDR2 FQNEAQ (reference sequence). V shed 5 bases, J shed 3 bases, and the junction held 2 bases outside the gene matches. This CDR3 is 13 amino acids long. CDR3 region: CASSQQGDYGYTF. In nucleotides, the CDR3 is TGTGCCAGCAGCCAACAGGGGGACTATGGCTACACCTTC. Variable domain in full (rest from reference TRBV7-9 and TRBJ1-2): DTGVSQNPRHKITKRGQNVTFRCDPISEHNRLYWYRQTLGQGPEFLTYFQNEAQLEKSRLLSDRFSAERPKGSFSTLEIQRTEQGDSAMYLCASSQQGDYGYTFGSGTRLTVV.

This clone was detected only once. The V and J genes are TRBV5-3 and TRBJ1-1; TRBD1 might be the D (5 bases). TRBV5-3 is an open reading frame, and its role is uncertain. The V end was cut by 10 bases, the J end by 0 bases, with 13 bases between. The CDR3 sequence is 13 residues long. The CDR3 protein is CAGSYRMNTEAFF. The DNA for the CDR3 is TGTGCCGGGTCGTACAGGATGAACACTGAAGCTTTCTTT.

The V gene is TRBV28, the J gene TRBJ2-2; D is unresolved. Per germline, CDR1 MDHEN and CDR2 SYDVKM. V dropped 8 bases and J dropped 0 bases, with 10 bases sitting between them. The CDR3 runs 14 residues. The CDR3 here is CASLGPTNTGELFF. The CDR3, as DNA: TGTGCCAGCCTTGGGCCCACGAACACCGGGGAGCTGTTTTTT.

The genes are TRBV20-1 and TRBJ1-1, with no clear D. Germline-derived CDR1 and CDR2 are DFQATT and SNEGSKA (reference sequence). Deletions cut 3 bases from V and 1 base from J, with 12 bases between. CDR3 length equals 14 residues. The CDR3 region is CSASLSSGNTEAFF. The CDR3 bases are TGCAGTGCTAGTCTCTCCTCAGGGAACACTGAAGCTTTCTTT.

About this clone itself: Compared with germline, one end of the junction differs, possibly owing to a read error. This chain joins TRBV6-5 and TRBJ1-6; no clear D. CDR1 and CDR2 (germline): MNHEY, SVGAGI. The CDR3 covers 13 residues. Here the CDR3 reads CASSYSNRSPLHF. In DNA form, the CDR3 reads TGTGCCAGCAGCTACTCTAACAGATCACCCCTCCACTTT.